This T cell receptor (beta chain) was found in a study of cytomegalovirus exposure and HLA in healthy donors. With 60 Vbeta and 13 Jbeta primers, the PCR was carried out. Using immunoSEQ multiplex PCR, the repertoire was profiled, and TCRdb retains in-frame clones only, with some absent. In the table there are 150,000 to 250,000 clones, around 80% of which are singletons. As concerns this clone: Its cognate antigen is unknown.

Study observations and caveats: It is likely that the observed cluster of highly shared sequence variants was a sequencing artifact.

CDR1 and CDR2 from the germline V gene are SGHNT and YYREEE (reference sequence). Trimming removed 4 bases from V and 0 bases from J; junction bases left unmatched: 5. This CDR3 is 16 amino acids long. V is TRBV5-4 and J is TRBJ2-1, with 9 bases that match TRBD2. The specimen was PBMCs. This receptor was identified in a woman between 25 and 40 years old in good health and CMV-seropositive. The CDR3 DNA follows: TGTGCCAGCAGCGACGGCGGGGGGGCCTCCTACAATGAGCAGTTCTTC. It yields the protein CASSDGGGASYNEQFF.